These 15 T cell receptor beta chains share one sample of origin, sequenced in a study of Graves' ophthalmopathy and Graves' hyperthyroidism. RNA served as the template for amplifying TCR beta CDR3 regions. Second-round multiplex PCR came after a first-round RT-PCR that employed HTBI primers. TCRdb re-derived calls from the multiplex PCR reads in MiXCR, one entry per CDR3 protein. The sample includes hundreds of thousands of distinct CDR3 sequences, about a fifth seen only once; the top ten take about 6.6%. Sequencing input: peripheral blood. The receptors were gathered from a woman between 18 and 30 years old with stable Graves' hyperthyroidism. Some clones in this sample may be carry-over from other donors' samples.

The gene calls are TRBV15 and TRBJ1-1; no definite D call. The CDR3 covers 13 residues. V lost 0 bases, J lost 4 bases, and 6 bases lay in between. Germline lookup yields CDR1 LNHNV and CDR2 YYDKDF (reference sequence). CDR3 sequence reads: CATSRDFSTEAFF. The CDR3 nucleotides read TGTGCCACCAGCAGAGATTTCAGCACTGAAGCTTTCTTT.

This clonotype was seen at least ten times. The chain joins TRBV6-5 to TRBJ1-1; no firm D call. The CDR3 runs to 17 residues. The germline V gene encodes CDR1 MNHEY and CDR2 SVGAGI. Trimming shortened V by 3 bases and J by 1 base, and 18 bases separated the two germline ends. Here the CDR3 DNA reads TGTGCCAGCAGTTATGACCCGAGGCGTGTGAAGAACACTGAAGCTTTCTTT. Protein: CASSYDPRRVKNTEAFF.

Comments on this clonotype: No conserved phenylalanine or tryptophan ends this CDR3, so it is likely a read error. This sequence joins TRBV3-1 and TRBJ1-1, with 8 bases lining up with TRBD1. J was trimmed by 6 bases and V by 4 bases; bases with no gene match: 7. Germline V gene data show CDR1 as LGHDT and CDR2 as YNNKEL (reference sequence). The CDR3 is 14 amino acids. In DNA, the CDR3 is TGTGCCAGCAGCCCGCAGGGGGCGGCTTCTGAAGCTTTCTCT. Translation: CASSPQGAASEAFS.

This clonotype has at least ten counts. The chain employs TRBV29-1 and TRBJ1-1; D may be TRBD1 (5 bases). This CDR3 contains 11 residues. Trimming removed 3 bases at V and 8 bases at J, with 10 bases between. CDR1 SQVTM and CDR2 ANQGSEA come from the germline V gene. The CDR3 protein is CSVDRDGEAFF. The CDR3 region has the DNA TGCAGCGTTGATAGGGACGGGGAAGCTTTCTTT.

This clonotype showed up many times. V and J are TRBV27 and TRBJ2-7; D gene uncertain. V was cut by 0 bases and J by 3 bases, with 21 bases left in between. This CDR3 is 18 amino acids long. The V gene's germline CDR1 is MNHEY and CDR2 SMNVEV (reference sequence). The CDR3 loop is CASSLSMVNYRLLYEQYF. The CDR3 DNA follows: TGTGCCAGCAGTTTATCGATGGTTAATTACCGTCTCCTCTACGAGCAGTACTTC.

There are many counts of this clonotype. The chain recombines TRBV6-1 with TRBJ1-1; the D gene is possibly TRBD1 (6 bases). V was shortened by 6 bases and J by 0 bases, with 17 bases between the two germline ends. CDR3 size: 16 residues. Germline loops: CDR1 MNHNS, CDR2 SASEGT. The CDR3 protein is CASSQQPGGLNTEAFF. The CDR3 DNA is TGTGCCAGCAGCCAACAACCCGGGGGCCTGAACACTGAAGCTTTCTTT.

Many counts were recorded for this clonotype. The V call is TRBV6-2 or TRBV6-3, the J call TRBJ1-1; D unresolved. The CDR3 length is 12 residues. Deletions cut 2 bases from V and 10 bases from J, with 11 bases between. The germline V gene encodes CDR1 MNHEY and CDR2 SVGEGT. CDR3 DNA sequence: TGTGCCAGCAGTTACCTGGTCGGAGGAGCTTTCTTT. Protein product: CASSYLVGGAFF.

This sequence joins TRBV5-1 and TRBJ2-7; 9 bases map to TRBD2. The J segment lost 6 bases and the V segment lost 0 bases, leaving 7 bases of the junction unmatched. Germline V gives CDR1 SGHRS, CDR2 YFSETQ. The CDR3 spans 15 residues. The CDR3 bases are TGCGCCAGCAGCTTGGGTGGACTAGCGAACGGCGAGCAGTACTTC. Residues: CASSLGGLANGEQYF.

This clonotype was observed at least ten times. The J gene is TRBJ1-6, the V gene TRBV6-1; D is uncertain. Germline lookup yields CDR1 MNHNS and CDR2 SASEGT. V dropped 8 bases and J dropped 8 bases, with 13 bases sitting between them. The CDR3 consists of 13 residues. In DNA, the CDR3 is TGTGCCAGCTCGGCAAGGGAAGATTCACCCCTCCACTTT. It translates to CASSAREDSPLHF.

In this sample, this clonotype turned up many times. J is TRBJ1-5 and V is TRBV12-3 or TRBV12-4; possible D gene TRBD1, 6 bases. The CDR3 sequence is 16 residues long. Deletions cut 5 bases from V and 2 bases from J, with 16 bases between. CDR3 nucleotides: TGTGCCAGCAGTACAGAGGACAGTTGGGGCAATCAGCCCCAGCATTTT. Its protein is CASSTEDSWGNQPQHF.

This clonotype was recorded only once. The rearrangement links TRBV10-3 to TRBJ1-2; D unresolved. Germline CDR1 ENHRY, CDR2 SYGVKD. The CDR3 sequence is 13 residues long. V lost 4 bases to trimming and J lost 6 bases, with 12 bases between them. As DNA, the CDR3 is TGTGCCATCAGTGTGGGTTATGGGGATGGCTACACCTTC. As protein: CAISVGYGDGYTF.

The table lists this clonotype with many counts. The chain couples TRBV5-1 to TRBJ1-1; weak D call: TRBD1 (5 bases). V was pared by 4 bases and J by 0 bases, with 13 bases between. The germline V gene encodes CDR1 SGHRS and CDR2 YFSETQ. This CDR3 is built from 15 residues. The CDR3 coding sequence is TGCGCCAGCAGCCCCAATGGGGGGGTGAACACTGAAGCTTTCTTT. Translated, it gives CASSPNGGVNTEAFF.

This clonotype was counted at least ten times. This rearrangement joins TRBV4-1 to TRBJ1-1; possibly TRBD1 for D (6 bases). V was cut by 5 bases and J by 0 bases, with 16 bases left in between. CDR3 length: 16 residues. Per the germline V gene, CDR1 is MGHRA and CDR2 is YSYEKL. This CDR3 reads CASSAGVVLMNTEAFF. In DNA, the CDR3 is TGCGCCAGCAGCGCAGGGGTTGTCCTAATGAACACTGAAGCTTTCTTT.

This clonotype has at least ten counts. The chain carries TRBV28 and TRBJ2-5; D is unresolved. Germline loops: CDR1 MDHEN, CDR2 SYDVKM. This CDR3 comprises 14 residues. Between the trimmed V and J ends, which lost 6 bases and 5 bases, there was a span of 16 bases. The CDR3 loop reads CASRTRHPAETQYF. As DNA, the CDR3 is TGTGCCAGCAGAACCCGCCACCCCGCGGAGACCCAGTACTTC.

This clonotype has ten or more counts. The chain links TRBV13 to TRBJ1-6; the match to TRBD1 covers 10 bases. J lost 8 bases, V lost 5 bases, and 12 bases had no gene match. The germline V gene has CDR1 PRHDT and CDR2 FYEKMQ (reference sequence). The CDR3 runs 17 residues. DNA of the CDR3: TGTGCCAGCAGCCATAGAATGAGACAGGGGGCGCATTCACCCCTCCACTTT. Protein product: CASSHRMRQGAHSPLHF.